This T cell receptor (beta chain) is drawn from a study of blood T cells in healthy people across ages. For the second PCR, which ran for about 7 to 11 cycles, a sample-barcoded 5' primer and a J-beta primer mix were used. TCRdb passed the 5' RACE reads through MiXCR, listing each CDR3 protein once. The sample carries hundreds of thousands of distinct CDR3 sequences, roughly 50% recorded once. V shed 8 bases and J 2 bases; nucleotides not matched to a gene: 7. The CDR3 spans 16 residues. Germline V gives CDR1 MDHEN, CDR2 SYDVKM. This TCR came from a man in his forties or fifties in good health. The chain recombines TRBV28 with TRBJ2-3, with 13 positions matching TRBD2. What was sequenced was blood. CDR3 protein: CASWTSGRSPTDTQYF. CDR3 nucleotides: TGTGCCAGCTGGACTAGCGGGAGAAGTCCCACAGATACGCAGTATTTT.